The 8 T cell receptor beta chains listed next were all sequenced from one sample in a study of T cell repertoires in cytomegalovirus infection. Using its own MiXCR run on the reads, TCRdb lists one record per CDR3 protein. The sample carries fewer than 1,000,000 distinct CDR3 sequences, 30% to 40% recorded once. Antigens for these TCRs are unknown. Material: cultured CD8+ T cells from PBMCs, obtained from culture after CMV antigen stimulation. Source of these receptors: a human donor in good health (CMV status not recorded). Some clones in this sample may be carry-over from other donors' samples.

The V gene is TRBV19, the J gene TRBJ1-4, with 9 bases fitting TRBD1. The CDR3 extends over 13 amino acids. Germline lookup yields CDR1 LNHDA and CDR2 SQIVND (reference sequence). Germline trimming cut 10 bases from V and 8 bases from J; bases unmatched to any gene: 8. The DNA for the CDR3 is TGTGCCACCAACAGGGGGCAACGCGAAAAACTGTTTTTT. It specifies CATNRGQREKLFF.

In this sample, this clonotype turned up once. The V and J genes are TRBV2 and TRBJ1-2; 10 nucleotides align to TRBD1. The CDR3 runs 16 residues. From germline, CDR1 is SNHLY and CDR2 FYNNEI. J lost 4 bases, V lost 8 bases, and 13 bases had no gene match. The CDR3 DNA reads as TGTGCCAGCCACGTCGGGACAGGGGATACGAGCTATGGCTACACCTTC. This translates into CASHVGTGDTSYGYTF. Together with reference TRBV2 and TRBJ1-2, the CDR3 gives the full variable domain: EPEVTQTPSHQVTQMGQEVILRCVPISNHLYFYWYRQILGQKVEFLVSFYNNEISEKSEIFDDQFSVERPDGSNFTLKIRSTKLEDSAMYFCASHVGTGDTSYGYTFGSGTRLTVV.

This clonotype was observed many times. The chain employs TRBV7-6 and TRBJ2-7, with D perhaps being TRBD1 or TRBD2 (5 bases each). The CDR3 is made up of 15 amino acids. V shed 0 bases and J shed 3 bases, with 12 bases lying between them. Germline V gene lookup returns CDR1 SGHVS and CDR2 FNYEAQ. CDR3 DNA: TGTGCCAGCAGCTTAGCCCCGGGACCTAACTACGAGCAGTACTTC. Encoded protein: CASSLAPGPNYEQYF.

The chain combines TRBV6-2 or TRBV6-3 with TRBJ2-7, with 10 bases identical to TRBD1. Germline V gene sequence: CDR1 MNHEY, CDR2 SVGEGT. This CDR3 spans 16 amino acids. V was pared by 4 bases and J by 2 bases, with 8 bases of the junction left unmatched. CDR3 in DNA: TGTGCCAGCAGTTTCAATGAGGGGACAGGGGCCTACGAGCAGTACGTC. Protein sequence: CASSFNEGTGAYEQYV.

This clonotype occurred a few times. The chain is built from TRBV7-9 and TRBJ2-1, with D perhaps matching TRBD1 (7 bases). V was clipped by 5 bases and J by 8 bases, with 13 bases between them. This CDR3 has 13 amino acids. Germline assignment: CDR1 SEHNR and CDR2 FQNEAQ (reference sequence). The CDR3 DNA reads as TGTGCCAGCAGCGCCTCCAGGGGGGATGAGCAGTTCTTC. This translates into CASSASRGDEQFF.

The CDR3 DNA is TGTGCCAGCAGTTTAGTACAGCACTATGGCTACACCTTC. This sequence encodes CASSLVQHYGYTF. The rearrangement links TRBV27 to TRBJ1-2; no clear D. V was pared by 2 bases and J by 3 bases, with 7 bases between. CDR1 is MNHEY and CDR2 is SMNVEV in the germline V gene (reference sequence). The CDR3 spans 13 residues.

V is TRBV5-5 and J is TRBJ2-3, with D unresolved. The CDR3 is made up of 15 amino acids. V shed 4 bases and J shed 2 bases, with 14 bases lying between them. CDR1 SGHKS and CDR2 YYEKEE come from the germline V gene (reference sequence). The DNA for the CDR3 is TGTGCCAGCAGCCCCTTTTGGACCCTCACAGATACGCAGTATTTT. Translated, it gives CASSPFWTLTDTQYF.

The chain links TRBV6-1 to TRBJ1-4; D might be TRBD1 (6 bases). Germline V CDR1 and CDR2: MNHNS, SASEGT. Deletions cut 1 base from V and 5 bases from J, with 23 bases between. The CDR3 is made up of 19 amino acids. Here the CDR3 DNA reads TGTGCCAGCAGTGAAGACCTCAGGGGATACGAGGGCTTGAATGAAAAACTGTTTTTT. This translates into CASSEDLRGYEGLNEKLFF.